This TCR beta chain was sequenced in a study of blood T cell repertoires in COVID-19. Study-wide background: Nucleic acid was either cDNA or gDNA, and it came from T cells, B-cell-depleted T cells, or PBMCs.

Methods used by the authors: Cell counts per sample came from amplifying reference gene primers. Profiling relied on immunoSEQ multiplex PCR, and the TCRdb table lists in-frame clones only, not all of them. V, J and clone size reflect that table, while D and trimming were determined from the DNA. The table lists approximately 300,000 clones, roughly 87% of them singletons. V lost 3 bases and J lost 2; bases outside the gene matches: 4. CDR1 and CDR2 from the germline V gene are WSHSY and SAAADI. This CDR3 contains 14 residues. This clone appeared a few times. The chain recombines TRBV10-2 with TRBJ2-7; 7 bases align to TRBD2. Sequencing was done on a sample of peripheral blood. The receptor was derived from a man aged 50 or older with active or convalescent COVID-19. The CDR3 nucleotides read TGCGCCAGCAGTGATCTAGGGACTACCTACGAGCAGTACTTC. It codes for CASSDLGTTYEQYF.